These 23 T cell receptor beta chains were all obtained from the same sample, sequenced in a study of shared clonotypes between healthy human individuals. Data came from immunoSEQ multiplex PCR; TCRdb stores just in-frame clones and leaves some out. The sample contains a few million clones, around nine tenths of which appear only once. The source material was naive CD4+ T cells sorted from blood. Subset here: CD45RA+ positively selected. These TCRs come from a man aged 18-30 years in good health.

CDR3 DNA: TGTGCCATCAGCGGGTTGGGGGATACGCAGTATTTT. Protein: CAISGLGDTQYF. The V gene is TRBV10-3, the J gene TRBJ2-3, with D uncertain. Trimming took off 6 bases at V and 6 bases at J, with 10 bases between the two ends. The CDR3 is made up of 12 amino acids. Germline CDR1 is ENHRY and CDR2 is SYGVKD.

The chain links TRBV20-1 to TRBJ2-1; D gene uncertain. The V end was cut by 6 bases, the J end by 8 bases, with 11 bases between. The CDR3 runs 11 residues. CDR1 is DFQATT, CDR2 SNEGSKA, per germline (reference sequence). The CDR3 is CSAVYVDEQFF. CDR3 in DNA: TGCAGTGCCGTTTACGTGGATGAGCAGTTCTTC.

The genes are TRBV6-5 and TRBJ2-1; TRBD2 matches at 10 bases. The V gene end was trimmed by 3 bases and the J gene end by 10 bases; junction bases not matched to a gene: 6. The CDR3 is 14 amino acids. CDR1 is MNHEY and CDR2 is SVGAGI in the germline V gene. CDR3 loop: CASSYLAGELEQFF. The CDR3 DNA reads TGTGCCAGCAGTTATCTAGCGGGGGAACTGGAGCAGTTCTTC.

This rearrangement joins TRBV9 to TRBJ1-2; D not certain. This CDR3 is built from 14 residues. Germline V CDR1 and CDR2: SGDLS, YYNGEE. V lost 3 bases and J 0 bases, leaving 9 bases between the germline ends. CDR3 nucleotide sequence: TGTGCCAGCAGCGCACTCGGGACTAACTATGGCTACACCTTC. Protein product: CASSALGTNYGYTF.

The chain carries TRBV27 and TRBJ1-2, with D maybe TRBD1 (6 bases). CDR3 length: 19 amino acids. V gave up 3 bases and J gave up 1 base, with 24 bases separating them. CDR1 is MNHEY and CDR2 is SMNVEV in the germline V gene (reference sequence). The CDR3 here is CASSFSRQRGPGVNYGYTF. The DNA of the CDR3 is TGTGCCAGCAGTTTTTCACGGCAGCGGGGGCCAGGGGTTAACTATGGCTACACCTTC.

The chain combines TRBV4-1 with TRBJ2-3, with TRBD2 identical over 7 bases. Germline loops: CDR1 MGHRA, CDR2 YSYEKL. The trim removed 4 bases at V and 2 bases at J, leaving 12 bases unmatched. The CDR3 has 17 residues. CDR3: CASSRTGTTVNTDTQYF. CDR3 coding DNA: TGCGCCAGCAGCCGGACCGGGACTACGGTAAACACAGATACGCAGTATTTT.

The chain has TRBV19 and TRBJ2-7, with D possibly matching TRBD2 (6 bases). The CDR3 contains 14 residues. V was shortened by 11 bases and J by 7 bases, with 24 bases between the two germline ends. Germline values: CDR1 LNHDA, CDR2 SQIVND (reference sequence). The DNA of the CDR3 is TGTGCCGTAGCGGATCCGGGACCCAGGAGAGAGCAGTACTTC. Its translation is CAVADPGPRREQYF.

V usage is TRBV30 and J usage is TRBJ2-7, with 7 bases fitting TRBD1. CDR1 GTSNPN and CDR2 SVGIG come from the germline V gene (reference sequence). Losses at the gene ends were 4 bases for V and 2 bases for J; bases not matched to a gene: 2. CDR3 length equals 12 residues. In nucleotides, the CDR3 is TGTGCCTGGAACGACAGGGCCTACGAGCAGTACTTC. This sequence encodes CAWNDRAYEQYF.

J is TRBJ1-1 and V is TRBV7-2; 7 positions match TRBD1. The CDR3 loop spans 14 amino acids. Germline-derived CDR1 and CDR2 are SGHTA and FQGNSA. V gave up 3 bases and J gave up 4 bases; unmatched junction bases: 5. The DNA of the CDR3 is TGTGCCAGCAGCTTGACAGGGCTGGGCACTGAAGCTTTCTTT. The encoded protein is CASSLTGLGTEAFF.

This clone was seen only a few times. The V call is TRBV10-2, the J call TRBJ1-2; 7 bases are a match to TRBD1. V lost 0 bases, J lost 4 bases, and 2 bases stayed unmatched. The CDR3 runs to 14 residues. CDR1 and CDR2 from the germline V gene are WSHSY and SAAADI. CDR3 sequence (DNA): TGCGCCAGCAGTGAGTCAGGGGGCGGCTATGGCTACACCTTC. The encoded protein is CASSESGGGYGYTF.

The rearrangement links TRBV15 to TRBJ1-2; 9 nucleotides align to TRBD1. The germline V gene has CDR1 LNHNV and CDR2 YYDKDF (reference sequence). The CDR3 is 18 residues long. V was clipped by 1 base and J by 1 base; unmatched bases: 10. The CDR3 loop reads CATSRARTGVSLNYGYTF. The CDR3 bases are TGTGCCACCAGCAGAGCCCGGACAGGGGTATCCCTTAACTATGGCTACACCTTC.

The chain couples TRBV29-1 to TRBJ2-3; D possibly uses TRBD1 or TRBD2 (5 bases each). The CDR3 length is 15 residues. The germline gives CDR1 SQVTM, CDR2 ANQGSEA. V was cut by 2 bases and J by 6 bases, with 18 bases left in between. DNA for the CDR3: TGCAGCGTTGAACTGGGGACGCTTTTAGGGGATACGCAGTATTTT. This gives the protein CSVELGTLLGDTQYF.

The chain carries TRBV6-9 and TRBJ1-1; D unclear. Trimming shortened V by 4 bases and J by 1 base, and 16 bases separated the two germline ends. This CDR3 spans 16 amino acids. Germline V CDR1 and CDR2: MNHGY, SVAAGI. In DNA form, the CDR3 reads TGTGCCAGCAGTTCCCTCGACCCGGGGAGGAACACTGAAGCTTTCTTT. Amino acid sequence: CASSSLDPGRNTEAFF.

The chain links TRBV4-2 to TRBJ2-1; D is ambiguous. V was cut by 7 bases and J by 2 bases, with 18 bases left in between. Germline CDR1 LGHNA, CDR2 YNFKEQ. The CDR3 sequence is 16 residues long. CDR3 in DNA: TGTGCCAGCACCGATCAAGACTCCCTTACCTACAATGAGCAGTTCTTC. It specifies CASTDQDSLTYNEQFF.

This chain joins TRBV7-9 and TRBJ1-5; the match to TRBD1 covers 7 bases. V trimming: 5 bases; J trimming: 2 bases; junction bases outside the gene matches: 12. The CDR3 is made up of 17 amino acids. Germline V CDR1 and CDR2: SEHNR, FQNEAQ (reference sequence). The CDR3 DNA reads TGTGCCAGCAGCCCCATGACAGGGACCGACGGCAATCAGCCCCAGCATTTT. It is translated as CASSPMTGTDGNQPQHF.

V usage is TRBV6-6 and J usage is TRBJ1-2; D might be TRBD1 (5 bases). The CDR3 is 15 residues long. In germline, CDR1 is MNHNY, CDR2 SVGAGI (reference sequence). The V end was cut by 5 bases, the J end by 2 bases, with 15 bases between. CDR3 sequence reads: CASSLRDGRNYGYTF. The CDR3 DNA follows: TGTGCCAGCAGTCTCCGGGACGGAAGAAACTATGGCTACACCTTC.

This chain joins TRBV19 and TRBJ2-1; D possibly corresponds to TRBD2 (6 bases). Germline values: CDR1 LNHDA, CDR2 SQIVND (reference sequence). This CDR3 contains 14 residues. Trimming removed 4 bases from V and 7 bases from J, with 14 bases in between. The CDR3 sequence: CASSTAGRRNEQFF. As DNA, the CDR3 is TGTGCCAGTAGTACGGCGGGAAGACGGAATGAGCAGTTCTTC.

About this clone: The sample has other DNA sequences that encode this CDR3 too. The CDR3, as DNA: TGTGCCAGCAGTCGGGACCGCTATTACGAGCAGTACTTC. Protein sequence: CASSRDRYYEQYF. The chain links TRBV6-5 to TRBJ2-7; D tentatively reads TRBD1 or TRBD2 (5 bases each). Trimming pared 5 bases from V and 4 bases from J, leaving 12 bases between. The CDR3 is made up of 13 amino acids. Germline values: CDR1 MNHEY, CDR2 SVGAGI.

This clone was counted a few times. This sequence joins TRBV2 and TRBJ1-1, with D hard to call. The germline V gene encodes CDR1 SNHLY and CDR2 FYNNEI. The CDR3 is made up of 15 amino acids. The V end lost 6 bases, the J end lost 0 bases, and 14 bases lay between the germline ends. CDR3 in DNA: TGTGCCAGCAGAAAAGGGCCAGTCATGAACACTGAAGCTTTCTTT. Translating it yields CASRKGPVMNTEAFF.

The gene calls are TRBV28 and TRBJ1-4; 7 positions match TRBD1. This CDR3 region has 15 residues. With V trimmed by 10 bases and J by 3 bases, 11 bases remained unmatched. The germline V gene has CDR1 MDHEN and CDR2 SYDVKM. As DNA, the CDR3 is TGTGCCACCTCGTCACCCCAGGGGGCTAATGAAAAACTGTTTTTT. Amino acids: CATSSPQGANEKLFF.

The chain combines TRBV2 with TRBJ2-5; perhaps TRBD2 as D (6 bases). CDR3 length: 15 amino acids. Between the trimmed V and J ends, which lost 4 bases and 4 bases, there was a span of 16 bases. CDR1 is SNHLY and CDR2 is FYNNEI in the germline V gene. The CDR3 DNA sequence: TGTGCCAGCAGTGCCCCCTGGCGGGGTGGAGAGACCCAGTACTTC. Protein: CASSAPWRGGETQYF.

In DNA form, the CDR3 reads TGCGCCAGCACAGGGGGTGTCGAAGCTTTCTTT. This sequence encodes CASTGGVEAFF. V and J are TRBV5-1 and TRBJ1-1; 7 positions match TRBD1. This CDR3 contains 11 residues. After removal of 6 bases from V and 8 bases from J, the junction contained 4 bases not matched to a gene. CDR1 is SGHRS, CDR2 YFSETQ, per germline.

In regard to this clone: Other DNA variants within this sample encode the same CDR3. The chain carries TRBV10-3 and TRBJ1-1; D remains unclear. The CDR3 contains 11 residues. V gave up 2 bases and J gave up 4 bases, with 2 bases separating them. Germline CDR1 reads ENHRY; CDR2 reads SYGVKD. CDR3 loop: CAISEGTEAFF. CDR3 DNA: TGTGCCATCAGTGAGGGCACTGAAGCTTTCTTT.